This passage covers 26 T cell receptor beta chains from one sample sequenced in a study of cytomegalovirus exposure and HLA in healthy donors. PCR used 60 Vbeta primers and 13 Jbeta primers. Produced via immunoSEQ multiplex PCR; TCRdb's table is partial and in-frame only. Seen here are about 110,000 clones, 79% observed once, and the top ten hold 2.5% to 3%. The sample comprised PBMCs. Every receptor here comes from a woman younger than 30 in good health and CMV-seropositive.

V usage is TRBV7-6 and J usage is TRBJ2-3; the match to TRBD2 covers 10 bases. CDR3 length: 18 amino acids. After removal of 5 bases from V and 4 bases from J, the junction contained 15 bases not matched to a gene. CDR1 is SGHVS, CDR2 FNYEAQ, per germline. The DNA of the CDR3 is TGTGCCAGCAGCCAGGGGCTAGCGGGAGAAGTTTGGGCAGATACGCAGTATTTT. It is translated as CASSQGLAGEVWADTQYF.

J is TRBJ1-5 and V is TRBV4-1; no firm D call. Germline CDR1 reads MGHRA; CDR2 reads YSYEKL. This CDR3 region has 14 residues. The V and J ends lost 1 base and 7 bases respectively, with 11 bases between them. CDR3 sequence: CASSQVEVRQPQHF. The DNA of the CDR3 is TGCGCCAGCAGCCAAGTGGAAGTCAGGCAGCCCCAGCATTTT.

The V call is TRBV2, the J call TRBJ1-2; 8 nucleotides line up with TRBD1. Looked up from germline, CDR1 is SNHLY and CDR2 is FYNNEI. This CDR3 is 18 amino acids long. J gave up 5 bases and V 5 bases, and 19 bases lay outside the gene matches. The CDR3 nucleotides are TGTGCCAGCAGTTCCGGGACAGGATCCCTAGGGCGGGGGTATGGCTACACCTTC. This codes for CASSSGTGSLGRGYGYTF.

The chain employs TRBV5-1 and TRBJ2-1, with D perhaps TRBD1 (6 bases). Germline assignment: CDR1 SGHRS and CDR2 YFSETQ. V was clipped by 4 bases and J by 0 bases, with 14 bases between them. This CDR3 is built from 16 residues. This chain's CDR3 is CASSANRERSYNEQFF. CDR3 bases: TGCGCCAGCAGCGCAAACAGGGAGCGCTCCTACAATGAGCAGTTCTTC.

The chain uses TRBV4-1 and TRBJ2-3, with 11 bases identical to TRBD2. CDR1 MGHRA and CDR2 YSYEKL come from the germline V gene. After removal of 4 bases from V and 2 bases from J, the junction contained 5 bases not matched to a gene. This CDR3 is 16 amino acids long. The CDR3 loop reads CASSRGTSGDTDTQYF. CDR3 nucleotides: TGCGCCAGCAGCCGTGGGACTAGCGGCGACACAGATACGCAGTATTTT.

The chain is built from TRBV6-1 and TRBJ1-2; D is unresolved. The germline V and J ends were trimmed by 6 bases and 5 bases, with 13 bases remaining between them. The CDR3 sequence is 13 residues long. Germline V lookup: CDR1 MNHNS, CDR2 SASEGT. In DNA form, the CDR3 reads TGTGCCAGCAGGAACGGACTGCTTTATGGCTACACCTTC. It yields the protein CASRNGLLYGYTF.

The gene calls are TRBV27 and TRBJ2-7; D uncertain. This CDR3 has 14 amino acids. Germline CDR1 MNHEY, CDR2 SMNVEV (reference sequence). V was cut by 6 bases and J by 3 bases, with 15 bases left in between. The CDR3 spells CASRQWPSHYEQYF. Here the CDR3 DNA reads TGTGCCAGCAGACAGTGGCCATCTCACTACGAGCAGTACTTC.

This rearrangement joins TRBV5-1 to TRBJ2-5; 13 bases map to TRBD2. Germline V gene sequence: CDR1 SGHRS, CDR2 YFSETQ. J was trimmed by 3 bases and V by 0 bases; bases with no gene match: 2. The CDR3 spans 16 residues. The CDR3 DNA reads TGCGCCAGCAGCTTGGGACTAGCGGGAGGAGAAGAGACCCAGTACTTC. This translates into CASSLGLAGGEETQYF. The whole variable domain, filled in from reference TRBV5-1 and TRBJ2-5, reads KAGVTQTPRYLIKTRGQQVTLSCSPISGHRSVSWYQQTPGQGLQFLFEYFSETQRNKGNFPGRFSGRQFSNSRSEMNVSTLELGDSALYLCASSLGLAGGEETQYFGPGTRLLVL.

The chain couples TRBV6-1 to TRBJ1-3; D ambiguous. V shed 4 bases and J shed 5 bases, with 9 bases lying between them. CDR1 MNHNS and CDR2 SASEGT come from the germline V gene. This CDR3 region has 13 residues. CDR3 residues: CASSGPDRNTIYF. The DNA of the CDR3 is TGTGCCAGCAGTGGGCCCGATAGAAACACCATATATTTT.

This clone appeared once. V usage is TRBV7-2 and J usage is TRBJ2-3; 13 bases line up with TRBD2. The CDR3 spans 17 residues. V shed 5 bases, J shed 3 bases, and the junction held 8 bases outside the gene matches. From germline, CDR1 is SGHTA and CDR2 FQGNSA. CDR3 coding DNA: TGTGCCAGCAGCGGATGGACTAGCGGGAGTTGGACAGATACGCAGTATTTT. Protein sequence: CASSGWTSGSWTDTQYF.

The chain is built from TRBV30 and TRBJ1-2, with a tentative D call TRBD1 (5 bases). Per germline, CDR1 GTSNPN and CDR2 SVGIG (reference sequence). There are 11 residues in the CDR3. Trimming stripped 4 bases from V and 5 bases from J, with 8 bases between. The CDR3 sequence is CAWMGLYGYTF. The CDR3 DNA sequence: TGTGCCTGGATGGGACTTTATGGCTACACCTTC.

The gene calls are TRBV10-1 and TRBJ1-5, with D hard to call. V was trimmed by 4 bases and J by 7 bases, leaving 11 bases between them. The CDR3 is 13 residues long. Germline V gene sequence: CDR1 WNHNN, CDR2 SYGVQD (reference sequence). The CDR3 protein is CASSARSGQPQHF. The CDR3 DNA sequence: TGCGCCAGCAGTGCCAGGTCAGGACAGCCCCAGCATTTT.

The V call is TRBV6-1, the J call TRBJ1-1; D not resolved. The CDR3 sequence is 14 residues long. CDR1 and CDR2 from the germline V gene are MNHNS and SASEGT. V was shortened by 6 bases and J by 10 bases, with 21 bases between the two germline ends. The CDR3 protein is CASSPLPDTALAFF. The CDR3 bases are TGTGCCAGCAGCCCCCTCCCCGACACCGCTTTAGCTTTCTTT.

The chain is built from TRBV15 and TRBJ2-7; TRBD1 aligns across 7 bases. Losses at the gene ends were 4 bases for V and 4 bases for J; bases not matched to a gene: 19. The CDR3 length is 18 residues. CDR1 is LNHNV, CDR2 YYDKDF, per germline (reference sequence). The CDR3 here is CATSNSGTDSRNGYEQYF. The CDR3 DNA sequence: TGTGCCACCAGCAACTCCGGGACAGACTCCCGGAACGGTTACGAGCAGTACTTC.

This clone was observed a single time. The V gene is TRBV5-1, the J gene TRBJ2-6, with TRBD1 identical over 7 bases. Looked up from germline, CDR1 is SGHRS and CDR2 is YFSETQ. V dropped 3 bases and J dropped 2; count of bases not matched to a gene: 2. The CDR3 is 15 residues long. CDR3 sequence: CASSYTGAGANVLTF. The CDR3 nucleotides are TGCGCCAGCAGCTATACAGGGGCTGGGGCCAACGTCCTGACTTTC.

The chain recombines TRBV5-1 with TRBJ2-5; D ambiguous. The CDR3 sequence is 15 residues long. The V end lost 0 bases, the J end lost 1 base, and 10 bases lay between the germline ends. Per germline, CDR1 SGHRS and CDR2 YFSETQ. The CDR3 loop is CASSLESRLQETQYF. DNA for the CDR3: TGCGCCAGCAGCTTGGAGTCGCGGCTCCAAGAGACCCAGTACTTC.

CDR3 sequence reads: CASSPFGSKNIQYF. In nucleotides, the CDR3 is TGCGCCAGCAGCCCCTTCGGGTCCAAAAACATTCAGTACTTC. This chain links TRBV4-1 with TRBJ2-4, with no clear D. The CDR3 is 14 amino acids. With 4 bases removed from V and 2 bases from J, the gap between germline ends came to 9 bases. Germline-derived CDR1 and CDR2 are MGHRA and YSYEKL.

J is TRBJ2-3 and V is TRBV14, with 10 nucleotides matching TRBD2. The CDR3 runs to 15 residues. Trimming removed 0 bases from V and 5 bases from J; junction bases left unmatched: 2. Germline assignment: CDR1 SGHDN and CDR2 FVKESK. CDR3 nucleotide sequence: TGTGCCAGCAGCCAAGACAGACTAGCGGGAGATACGCAGTATTTT. Its translation is CASSQDRLAGDTQYF.

This chain joins TRBV5-1 and TRBJ1-5; D is perhaps TRBD1 (5 bases). V lost 0 bases to trimming and J lost 4 bases, with 11 bases between them. Germline V gene data show CDR1 as SGHRS and CDR2 as YFSETQ. The CDR3 consists of 15 residues. The CDR3 DNA reads as TGCGCCAGCAGCTTGGGACAGTCCTCTAATCAGCCCCAGCATTTT. Translation gives CASSLGQSSNQPQHF.

The chain combines TRBV10-1 with TRBJ2-7; 7 bases align to TRBD2. The V gene's germline CDR1 is WNHNN and CDR2 SYGVQD (reference sequence). The CDR3 is 16 residues long. The V gene end was trimmed by 3 bases and the J gene end by 1 base; junction bases not matched to a gene: 9. The CDR3 bases are TGCGCCAGCAGTGACCAGGCGATGGGGGGGTCCTACGAGCAGTACTTC. The encoded protein is CASSDQAMGGSYEQYF.

A note on this clone: The junction and the germline gene differ at one end; a read error may be behind it. The V and J genes are TRBV9 and TRBJ2-4; D perhaps matches TRBD1 (5 bases). Germline lookup yields CDR1 SGDLS and CDR2 YYNGEE. The CDR3 sequence is 17 residues long. CDR3 sequence reads: CASSAFDSPLAKNIQSF. Here the CDR3 DNA reads TGTGCCAGCAGCGCTTTCGACAGCCCCTTAGCCAAAAACATTCAGTCCTTC.

This chain connects TRBV5-6 to TRBJ2-3; D gene unclear. The V gene lost 4 bases and the J gene lost 0 bases, with 9 bases spanning the gap. The CDR3 has 14 amino acids. Germline V gives CDR1 SGHDT, CDR2 YYEEEE. CDR3 DNA: TGTGCCAGCAGCCCTCCCCCCAGCACAGATACGCAGTATTTT. Translating gives CASSPPPSTDTQYF. Variable domain in full (rest from reference TRBV5-6 and TRBJ2-3): DAGVTQSPTHLIKTRGQQVTLRCSPKSGHDTVSWYQQALGQGPQFIFQYYEEEERQRGNFPDRFSGHQFPNYSSELNVNALLLGDSALYLCASSPPPSTDTQYFGPGTRLTVL.

V and J are TRBV27 and TRBJ1-2; no firm D call. Germline V gene data show CDR1 as MNHEY and CDR2 as SMNVEV (reference sequence). Deletions cut 2 bases from V and 2 bases from J, with 6 bases between. The CDR3 is 13 residues long. CDR3 nucleotide sequence: TGTGCCAGCAGTTTAGAACAGAACTATGGCTACACCTTC. Protein product: CASSLEQNYGYTF.

V usage is TRBV5-1 and J usage is TRBJ2-7, with 7 bases fitting TRBD1. V gave up 3 bases and J gave up 3 bases; unmatched junction bases: 9. Germline V gene lookup returns CDR1 SGHRS and CDR2 YFSETQ. This CDR3 is 15 amino acids long. The DNA for the CDR3 is TGCGCCAGCAGCTCCCGACAGGGACCCGTCTACGAGCAGTACTTC. The encoded protein is CASSSRQGPVYEQYF.

The chain employs TRBV10-1 and TRBJ2-1; 8 bases match TRBD2. The CDR3 loop spans 16 amino acids. With V trimmed by 5 bases and J by 3 bases, 9 bases remained unmatched. The germline CDR1 and CDR2 sequences are WNHNN and SYGVQD (reference sequence). The CDR3 coding sequence is TGCGCCAGCAGTCCGACCGGGACTAGGTTCTACAATGAGCAGTTCTTC. It codes for CASSPTGTRFYNEQFF.

The rearrangement uses TRBV7-2 and TRBJ2-7, with 8 bases matching TRBD1. Germline values: CDR1 SGHTA, CDR2 FQGNSA. This CDR3 spans 16 amino acids. Trimming cost V 3 bases and J 2 bases; bases outside gene matches: 9. CDR3: CASSFPRTGSAYEQYF. Written as DNA, the CDR3 is TGTGCCAGCAGCTTCCCGCGGACAGGGAGCGCCTACGAGCAGTACTTC.